This TCR beta chain was identified in a study of shared clonotypes between healthy human individuals. Whole-study results and caveats: All-four-donor shared clonotypes had higher generation probabilities than non-shared clonotypes did. It was observed that approximately 5% of naive CD4 clonotypes were shared across several donors. It was only blood that was sampled, and tissue repertoires likely differ.

Comment on this clone: Its antigen remains unknown.

Some clones are missing from TCRdb's copy, which holds only in-frame ones; the method was immunoSEQ multiplex PCR. The sample shows roughly 1.4 million clones, roughly 98.5% of them seen only once. With 7 bases clipped from V and 4 bases from J, the junction kept 4 bases outside the gene matches. The length of the CDR3 is 12 residues. Germline CDR1 reads SQVTM; CDR2 reads ANQGSEA. Negatively enriched CD4+ T cells were divided by CD45RA into naive and memory. The chain is built from TRBV29-1 and TRBJ1-2, with 9 bases lining up with TRBD1. This TCR came from a man aged 25 to 45 in good health. The sequenced sample was naive CD4+ T cells sorted from blood. As to subset: CD45RA+ positively selected. The CDR3 sequence is CSAADRGYGYTF. The CDR3 DNA follows: TGCAGCGCCGCGGACAGGGGCTATGGCTACACCTTC.